This T cell receptor (beta chain) was sequenced during a study of sequential checkpoint blockade in melanoma. On the study more broadly: After both sequences, patients received maintenance nivolumab. More than 20 patients had matched tumor biopsies before treatment and at week 13 after nivolumab or ipilimumab alone.

The V and J ends lost 0 bases and 5 bases respectively, with 13 bases between them. CDR1 is KGHSH, CDR2 LQKENI, per germline. The CDR3 consists of 15 residues. Repertoires were generated with immunoSEQ multiplex PCR, while TCRdb's copy carries only in-frame clones and drops some. In the table there are about 9,600 clones, around 24% of which are singletons. The treatment denotes: randomized to nivolumab then ipilimumab (arm A) or the reverse (arm B). The genes are TRBV18 and TRBJ1-1, with D perhaps TRBD1 (5 bases). The sample in question was tumor tissue (inferred from file names), obtained from a patient given nivolumab and ipilimumab in sequence. This sequence originates from a human donor with melanoma. CDR3 loop: CASSPPTGPGTEAFF. CDR3 bases: TGTGCCAGCTCACCACCCACGGGGCCTGGGACTGAAGCTTTCTTT.